Below are 31 T cell receptor beta chains sequenced from a single sample in a study of blood T cells in healthy people across ages. Through a sample-barcoded 5' primer and a J-beta primer mix, a second PCR was run for 7 to 11 cycles. TCRdb processed the 5' RACE reads anew with MiXCR; each CDR3 protein has one entry. The data contain about 1.6 million distinct CDR3 sequences, 34% of them seen just once; the ten biggest clones take up approximately 10%. The sample comprised blood. The receptors shown here come from a woman aged 30 to 39 in good health.

CDR3 sequence: CASSLLQGTSGSNEQFF. CDR3 bases: TGTGCCAGCAGCTTATTGCAGGGGACTAGCGGGAGTAATGAGCAGTTCTTC. The genes are TRBV7-2 and TRBJ2-1; the match to TRBD2 covers 14 bases. Trimming took 2 bases from V and 7 from J; bases not matched to a gene: 7. This CDR3 contains 17 residues. Germline CDR1 reads SGHTA; CDR2 reads FQGNSA.

This clonotype was counted between two and nine times. V gene TRBV28 combines with J gene TRBJ1-5, with TRBD1 matching 7 bases. V trimming: 8 bases; J trimming: 5 bases; junction bases outside the gene matches: 12. There are 15 residues in the CDR3. Germline values: CDR1 MDHEN, CDR2 SYDVKM. The CDR3 DNA reads as TGTGCCAGCGGCGCTCCGGGACAGCGGGATCAGCCCCAGCATTTT. Translation gives CASGAPGQRDQPQHF.

V gene TRBV12-3 or TRBV12-4 combines with J gene TRBJ2-2; 8 bases are shared with TRBD1. Trimming at V came to 8 bases and at J to 3 bases, leaving 11 bases not matched to a gene. The CDR3 loop spans 16 amino acids. CDR3 DNA: TGTGCCAGCGGATTTCCCGGGACAGGATACACCGGGGAGCTGTTTTTT. Encoded protein: CASGFPGTGYTGELFF.

The V and J genes are TRBV9 and TRBJ1-1; D perhaps matches TRBD1 (6 bases). Trimming removed 3 bases at V and 1 base at J, with 10 bases between. Germline V lookup: CDR1 SGDLS, CDR2 YYNGEE. The CDR3 runs to 14 residues. CDR3: CASSAQQGNTEAFF. The CDR3 coding sequence is TGTGCCAGCAGCGCGCAACAGGGGAACACTGAAGCTTTCTTT.

As to this clonotype: At one boundary the junction diverges from the germline segment, which might be a read error. The V call is TRBV6-1, the J call TRBJ1-1; 8 bases match TRBD1. This CDR3 is built from 15 residues. The germline CDR1 and CDR2 sequences are MNHNS and SASEGT. CDR3 coding DNA: TGTGCCAGCAGTGGGGCAGGGGGCCAGAACACTGGAGCTTTCTTT. Protein product: CASSGAGGQNTGAFF.

This chain links TRBV27 with TRBJ1-1, with 8 bases aligning to TRBD1. CDR3 length: 13 residues. In germline, CDR1 is MNHEY, CDR2 SMNVEV (reference sequence). Trimming at V came to 5 bases and at J to 8 bases, leaving 7 bases not matched to a gene. CDR3 amino acids: CASSRGTGYEAFF. CDR3 in DNA: TGTGCCAGCAGTCGTGGGACAGGTTACGAAGCTTTCTTT.

V and J are TRBV9 and TRBJ2-3; D remains ambiguous. Per the germline V gene, CDR1 is SGDLS and CDR2 is YYNGEE. This CDR3 is 13 amino acids long. The V gene lost 0 bases and the J gene lost 6 bases, with 8 bases spanning the gap. CDR3 region: CASSVDQTDTQYF. The CDR3 nucleotides read TGTGCCAGCAGCGTAGACCAGACCGATACGCAGTATTTT.

This clonotype has only a few counts. The chain uses TRBV20-1 and TRBJ2-6; 12 bases are shared with TRBD2. The ends lost 3 bases at V and 3 bases at J; junction bases unmatched: 6. CDR1 is DFQATT and CDR2 is SNEGSKA in the germline V gene (reference sequence). The CDR3 has 17 residues. The CDR3: CSARRTSGALGANVLTF. The CDR3, as DNA: TGCAGTGCTAGGCGGACTAGCGGGGCCCTTGGGGCCAACGTCCTGACTTTC.

The chain carries TRBV5-1 and TRBJ2-3; D is undetermined. V gave up 0 bases and J gave up 2 bases, with 13 bases separating them. In germline, CDR1 is SGHRS, CDR2 YFSETQ. This CDR3 is 16 amino acids long. CDR3 sequence: CASSLAQNRDTDTQYF. CDR3 nucleotides: TGCGCCAGCAGCTTGGCCCAGAACCGAGACACAGATACGCAGTATTTT.

This clonotype was seen many times. V gene TRBV7-2 combines with J gene TRBJ2-7, with D perhaps TRBD1 (5 bases). Germline CDR1 and CDR2: SGHTA and FQGNSA. This CDR3 has 15 amino acids. V was clipped by 3 bases and J by 0 bases, with 12 bases between them. In DNA form, the CDR3 reads TGTGCCAGCAGCTTCAAGACAGCCGCCTCCTACGAGCAGTACTTC. As protein: CASSFKTAASYEQYF.

This clonotype was seen a few times. The rearrangement links TRBV12-3 or TRBV12-4 to TRBJ2-3, with D perhaps being TRBD1 or TRBD2 (5 bases each). V was trimmed by 5 bases and J by 8 bases, leaving 20 bases between them. This CDR3 is 15 amino acids long. CDR3 sequence (DNA): TGTGCCAGCAGTGCGGACGGGACCGCCGTTGGTACGCAGTATTTT. It encodes CASSADGTAVGTQYF.

The V and J genes are TRBV9 and TRBJ2-3, with TRBD1 matching over 10 bases. CDR1 is SGDLS, CDR2 YYNGEE, per germline. The V segment lost 3 bases and the J segment 3 bases; nucleotides outside the gene matches: 10. The CDR3 contains 17 residues. The CDR3, as DNA: TGTGCCAGCAGCGACAACCGGGACAGGGGCCGAACAGATACGCAGTATTTT. Translation: CASSDNRDRGRTDTQYF.

The chain combines TRBV20-1 with TRBJ1-2; D gene uncertain. V was cut by 3 bases and J by 5 bases, with 16 bases left in between. This CDR3 region has 14 residues. In germline, CDR1 is DFQATT, CDR2 SNEGSKA (reference sequence). This CDR3 is CSASRSTNTYGYTF. CDR3 DNA: TGCAGTGCTAGTCGGTCAACTAATACGTATGGCTACACCTTC.

CDR3 bases: TGTGCCAGCATCTTGGGTTTCTCTGGATCACCCCTCCACTTT. It yields the protein CASILGFSGSPLHF. The chain joins TRBV6-1 to TRBJ1-6; D ambiguous. Germline V gene lookup returns CDR1 MNHNS and CDR2 SASEGT. CDR3 size: 14 residues. V was pared by 7 bases and J by 10 bases, with 17 bases between.

This clonotype occurred once. CDR3 sequence reads: CASSERAGEATQYF. CDR3 nucleotides: TGTGCCAGCAGTGAAAGGGCAGGGGAAGCGACCCAGTACTTC. The V gene is TRBV2, the J gene TRBJ2-7, with a tentative D call TRBD1 (6 bases). The J call may not be correct, given that the DNA end is closer to TRBJ2-5. This CDR3 comprises 14 residues. From germline, CDR1 is SNHLY and CDR2 FYNNEI.

This chain joins TRBV7-9 and TRBJ2-7; D is undetermined. The V end lost 2 bases, the J end lost 7 bases, and 6 bases lay between the germline ends. The CDR3 extends over 11 amino acids. Germline V gene data show CDR1 as SEHNR and CDR2 as FQNEAQ (reference sequence). The DNA for the CDR3 is TGTGCCAGCAGCTTAACCCAGGAGCAGTACTTC. Its protein product is CASSLTQEQYF.

The rearrangement links TRBV10-2 to TRBJ1-1; D gene unclear. CDR3 length: 14 residues. Per germline, CDR1 WSHSY and CDR2 SAAADI. V was pared by 3 bases and J by 0 bases, with 8 bases between. CDR3 coding DNA: TGCGCCAGCAGTGACGTGATCATGAACACTGAAGCTTTCTTT. Its protein is CASSDVIMNTEAFF.

This clonotype was seen a handful of times. V is TRBV27 and J is TRBJ2-4, with 9 bases identical to TRBD1. The CDR3 consists of 16 residues. Losses at the gene ends were 8 bases for V and 4 bases for J; bases not matched to a gene: 12. The germline gives CDR1 MNHEY, CDR2 SMNVEV (reference sequence). CDR3: CASSLTDRGSKNIQYF. The CDR3 DNA reads TGTGCCAGCTCCTTGACCGACAGGGGGAGTAAAAACATTCAGTACTTC.

V usage is TRBV2 and J usage is TRBJ1-6; D might be TRBD1 (6 bases). V dropped 6 bases and J dropped 8 bases, with 17 bases sitting between them. Germline assignment: CDR1 SNHLY and CDR2 FYNNEI. This CDR3 is built from 15 residues. CDR3 residues: CASSTWDTKDSPLHF. CDR3 sequence (DNA): TGTGCCAGCAGCACCTGGGACACTAAGGATTCACCCCTCCACTTT.

V and J are TRBV27 and TRBJ1-4, with D perhaps TRBD1 (5 bases). Trimming cost V 2 bases and J 7 bases, with 17 bases left between them. In germline, CDR1 is MNHEY, CDR2 SMNVEV (reference sequence). The CDR3 extends over 16 amino acids. The CDR3 DNA is TGTGCCAGCAGTTTAATCCCCGGGGGGGGAGGTGAAAAACTGTTTTTT. Protein: CASSLIPGGGGEKLFF. Variable domain in full (rest from reference TRBV27 and TRBJ1-4): EAQVTQNPRYLITVTGKKLTVTCSQNMNHEYMSWYRQDPGLGLRQIYYSMNVEVTDKGDVPEGYKVSRKEKRNFPLILESPSPNQTSLYFCASSLIPGGGGEKLFFGSGTQLSVL.

This sequence joins TRBV20-1 and TRBJ2-5; D call uncertain. The CDR3 length is 14 residues. V was clipped by 3 bases and J by 5 bases, with 16 bases between them. Germline CDR1 and CDR2: DFQATT and SNEGSKA (reference sequence). The CDR3 spells CSASALGSSETQYF. Written as DNA, the CDR3 is TGCAGTGCTAGCGCCCTAGGGTCGTCGGAGACCCAGTACTTC.

V and J are TRBV5-6 and TRBJ2-1; D is ambiguous. Germline assignment: CDR1 SGHDT and CDR2 YYEEEE. V lost 3 bases and J lost 7, with 14 bases in between. The CDR3 totals 14 residues. The CDR3 sequence: CASSSQVPLNEQFF. DNA for the CDR3: TGTGCCAGCAGCTCGCAGGTTCCATTAAATGAGCAGTTCTTC. Variable domain in full (rest from reference TRBV5-6 and TRBJ2-1): DAGVTQSPTHLIKTRGQQVTLRCSPKSGHDTVSWYQQALGQGPQFIFQYYEEEERQRGNFPDRFSGHQFPNYSSELNVNALLLGDSALYLCASSSQVPLNEQFFGPGTRLTVL.

To note about this clonotype: The junction departs from the called germline gene at one end, perhaps through a read error. This rearrangement joins TRBV7-3 to TRBJ1-2, with a possible D match to TRBD1 (5 bases). Germline V gene data show CDR1 as SGHTA and CDR2 as FQGTGA. CDR3 length equals 14 residues. The CDR3 spells CASSLTWTPRSYTF. CDR3 nucleotides: TGCGCCAGCAGCTTAACTTGGACACCTAGGAGCTACACCTTC.

This rearrangement joins TRBV9 to TRBJ2-7; TRBD2 matches 10 bases. The junction had 15 bases not matched to a gene; V was cut back by 4 bases and J by 2 bases. The CDR3 has 18 amino acids. Germline loops: CDR1 SGDLS, CDR2 YYNGEE. The CDR3 spells CASSPLGVAGGKPYEQYF. For the CDR3, the DNA is TGTGCCAGCAGCCCATTGGGGGTAGCGGGGGGTAAACCCTACGAGCAGTACTTC.

As concerns this clonotype: One end of the junction varies from germline; a read error may be responsible. The V gene is TRBV12-3 or TRBV12-4, the J gene TRBJ2-3, with D perhaps being TRBD1 or TRBD2 (6 bases each). The CDR3 has 13 amino acids. For the CDR3, the DNA is TGTGCCAGCAGTTTCGGGGGCACAGGTACGCAGTATTTT. As protein: CASSFGGTGTQYF.

This clonotype has only a few counts. The chain is built from TRBV10-3 and TRBJ1-5, with 8 bases lining up with TRBD1. Germline V gives CDR1 ENHRY, CDR2 SYGVKD. Losses at the gene ends were 2 bases for V and 5 bases for J; bases not matched to a gene: 2. This CDR3 comprises 14 residues. CDR3 in amino acids: CAISEGQGHQPQHF. In DNA, the CDR3 is TGTGCCATCAGTGAGGGACAGGGCCATCAGCCCCAGCATTTT.

The genes are TRBV4-1 and TRBJ2-3; 10 bases agree with TRBD2. With 4 bases clipped from V and 5 bases from J, the junction kept 9 bases outside the gene matches. CDR1 and CDR2 (germline): MGHRA, YSYEKL. The CDR3 sequence is 16 residues long. CDR3 loop: CASSPRLAGRLDTQYF. For the CDR3, the DNA is TGCGCCAGCAGCCCCAGACTAGCGGGTAGACTAGATACGCAGTATTTT.

This clonotype was recorded many times. This chain joins TRBV25-1 and TRBJ1-1; D remains ambiguous. CDR3 length: 14 amino acids. Per the germline V gene, CDR1 is MGHDK and CDR2 is SYGVNS. With 6 bases removed from V and 0 bases from J, the gap between germline ends came to 11 bases. CDR3 sequence reads: CASSRGGLNTEAFF. The CDR3 region has the DNA TGTGCCAGCAGCCGAGGCGGGCTGAACACTGAAGCTTTCTTT.

This chain joins TRBV4-1 and TRBJ2-3; a weak D match, TRBD1 (6 bases). V was trimmed by 4 bases and J by 6 bases, leaving 20 bases between them. Germline V gene data show CDR1 as MGHRA and CDR2 as YSYEKL. CDR3 length equals 16 residues. CDR3 residues: CASSPIGQTDYDTQYF. The CDR3 DNA sequence: TGCGCCAGCAGCCCAATTGGACAGACAGATTATGATACGCAGTATTTT.

Note on this clonotype: Being one base from a much bigger clone, this may be a read error. This chain uses TRBV20-1 with TRBJ2-5, with unresolved D. The germline gives CDR1 DFQATT, CDR2 SNEGSKA (reference sequence). This CDR3 is built from 12 residues. This CDR3 is CSADTSEETRYF. Here the CDR3 DNA reads TGCAGTGCTGACACCTCTGAGGAGACCCGGTACTTC.

The chain couples TRBV5-1 to TRBJ1-2; 8 positions agree with TRBD1. Per germline, CDR1 SGHRS and CDR2 YFSETQ. This CDR3 comprises 13 residues. Trimming at V came to 4 bases and at J to 8 bases, leaving 7 bases not matched to a gene. The CDR3 spells CASSLQTGDGYTF. The CDR3, as DNA: TGCGCCAGCAGCCTTCAGACAGGGGACGGCTACACCTTC.